This TCR beta chain stems from a study of blood T cell repertoires in COVID-19. Whole-study context: Donors in the United States, Italy and Spain gave samples during acute or convalescent COVID-19.

Germline V gives CDR1 SGHTA, CDR2 FQGNSA. The CDR3 is 14 residues long. V was cut by 11 bases and J by 0 bases, with 16 bases left in between. Sequencing was performed with immunoSEQ multiplex PCR; in TCRdb, only in-frame clones are kept and a portion is missing. The sample has some 400,000 clones, about 80% seen once; the top ten hold 0.85% to 1.3%. The chain uses TRBV7-2 and TRBJ1-2; no definite D call. Sequenced sample: peripheral blood. This receptor was obtained from a human donor with acute or convalescent COVID-19. The donor label of this sample is uncertain. DNA for the CDR3: TGTGCCGTCTCGGGTGACCGCTCTAACTATGGCTACACCTTC. Translating gives CAVSGDRSNYGYTF.